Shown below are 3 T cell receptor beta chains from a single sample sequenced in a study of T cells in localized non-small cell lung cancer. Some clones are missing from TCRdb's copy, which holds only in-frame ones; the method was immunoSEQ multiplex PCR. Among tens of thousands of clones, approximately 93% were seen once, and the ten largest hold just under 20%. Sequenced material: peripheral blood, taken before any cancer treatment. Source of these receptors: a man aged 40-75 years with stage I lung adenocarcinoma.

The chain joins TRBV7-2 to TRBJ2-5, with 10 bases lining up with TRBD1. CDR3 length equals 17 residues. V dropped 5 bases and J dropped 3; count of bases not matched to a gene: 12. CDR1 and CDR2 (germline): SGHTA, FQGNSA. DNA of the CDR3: TGTGCCAGCAGCGGGACAGGGGCTTTATCGGTGGAAGAGACCCAGTACTTC. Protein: CASSGTGALSVEETQYF.

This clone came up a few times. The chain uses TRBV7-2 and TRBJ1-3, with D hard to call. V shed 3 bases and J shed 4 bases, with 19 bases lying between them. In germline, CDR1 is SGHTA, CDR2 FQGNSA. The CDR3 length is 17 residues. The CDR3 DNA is TGTGCCAGCAGCTTCAGTGCCCCTCCGGGGATCGGAAACACCATATATTTT. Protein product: CASSFSAPPGIGNTIYF. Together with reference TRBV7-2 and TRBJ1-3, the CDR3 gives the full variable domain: GAGVSQSPSNKVTEKGKDVELRCDPISGHTALYWYRQSLGQGLEFLIYFQGNSAPDKSGLPSDRFSAERTGGSVSTLTIQRTQQEDSAVYLCASSFSAPPGIGNTIYFGEGSWLTVV.

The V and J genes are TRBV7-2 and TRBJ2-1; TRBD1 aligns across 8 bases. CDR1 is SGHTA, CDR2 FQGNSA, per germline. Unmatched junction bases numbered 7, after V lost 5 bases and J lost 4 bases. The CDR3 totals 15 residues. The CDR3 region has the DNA TGTGCCAGCAGCCCAACGGGGACAGGTTACAATGAGCAGTTCTTC. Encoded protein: CASSPTGTGYNEQFF.